Sequencing of this T cell receptor (beta chain) was carried out in a study of Ad26.COV2.S vaccination and SARS-CoV-2 variants. CDR1 and CDR2 from the germline V gene are SGHVS and FNYEAQ. The CDR3 is 16 amino acids. The trim removed 5 bases at V and 1 base at J, leaving 6 bases unmatched. This clone appeared a few times. Repertoires were generated with immunoSEQ multiplex PCR, while TCRdb's copy carries only in-frame clones and drops some. The table includes about 250,000 clones, 87% detected once. Treatment: some 19 received Ad26.COV2.S at low or high dose, single or two shots; roughly five received placebo; per-sample allocation not given. Collection of the samples took place on day 63 after the first injection of vaccine or placebo.

The TCR was taken from a person aged 18-65 years who received the Ad26.COV2.S COVID-19 vaccine or a placebo. The specimen comprised peripheral blood, sampled in a trial of Ad26.COV2.S vaccine versus placebo. The chain couples TRBV7-6 to TRBJ1-5, with 9 bases matching TRBD1. DNA of the CDR3: TGTGCCAGCAGCCCGGGACAGGGAGGGAGCAATCAGCCCCAGCATTTT. Translation gives CASSPGQGGSNQPQHF.